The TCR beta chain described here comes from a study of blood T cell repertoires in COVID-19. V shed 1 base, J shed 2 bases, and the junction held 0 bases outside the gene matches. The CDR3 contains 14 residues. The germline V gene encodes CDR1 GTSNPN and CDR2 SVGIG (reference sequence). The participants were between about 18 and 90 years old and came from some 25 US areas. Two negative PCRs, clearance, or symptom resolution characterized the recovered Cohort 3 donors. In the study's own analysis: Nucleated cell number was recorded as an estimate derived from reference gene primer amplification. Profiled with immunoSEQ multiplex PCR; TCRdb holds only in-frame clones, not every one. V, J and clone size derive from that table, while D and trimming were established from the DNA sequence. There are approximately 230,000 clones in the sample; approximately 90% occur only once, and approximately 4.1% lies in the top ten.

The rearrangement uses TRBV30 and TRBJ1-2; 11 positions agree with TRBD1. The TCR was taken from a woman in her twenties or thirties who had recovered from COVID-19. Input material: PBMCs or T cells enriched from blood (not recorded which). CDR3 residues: CAWSGTGGNYGYTF. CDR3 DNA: TGTGCCTGGAGTGGGACAGGGGGCAACTATGGCTACACCTTC.